This entry lists 15 T cell receptor beta chains sequenced from one sample in a study of naive and memory T cell subsets. Whole-study findings and limits: Especially in CD8 cells, naive repertoires contained a few larger clonotypes, possibly CD45RA-re-expressing memory cells.

Both TRBC1 and TRBC2 were covered by a beta constant-region primer of two equimolar oligonucleotides. Four rounds of PCR amplified the ligated cDNA using nested alpha and beta constant-region primers plus SP2. TCRdb re-derived calls from the UMI-ligation and nested PCR reads in MiXCR, one entry per CDR3 protein. The table shows over 130,000 distinct CDR3 sequences, with more than 15% occurring only once. No antigen is known for these receptors. Sequencing was done on a sample of naive CD8+ T cells from blood. The receptors originated from a human donor in good health.

The genes are TRBV7-2 and TRBJ2-1, with D uncertain. The length of the CDR3 is 17 residues. The V gene lost 1 base and the J gene lost 4 bases, with 17 bases spanning the gap. Germline-derived CDR1 and CDR2 are SGHTA and FQGNSA. The CDR3 DNA reads TGTGCCAGCAGCTTAGGAAAGAAACCAGCGCCTTACAATGAGCAGTTCTTC. It specifies CASSLGKKPAPYNEQFF.

The J gene is TRBJ2-3, the V gene TRBV28, with 14 bases that match TRBD2. The CDR3 is 16 residues long. Germline loops: CDR1 MDHEN, CDR2 SYDVKM. The V segment lost 5 bases and the J segment 6 bases; nucleotides outside the gene matches: 7. CDR3 bases: TGTGCCAGCAGTCAAGACGGGACTAGCGGGAGTGATACGCAGTATTTT. This codes for CASSQDGTSGSDTQYF.

The chain couples TRBV10-1 to TRBJ2-7; 9 nucleotides match TRBD1. The CDR3 contains 15 residues. The J segment lost 5 bases and the V segment lost 3 bases, leaving 8 bases of the junction unmatched. Germline loops: CDR1 WNHNN, CDR2 SYGVQD (reference sequence). CDR3 amino acids: CASSDPGQGSHEQYF. CDR3 nucleotides: TGCGCCAGCAGTGACCCGGGACAGGGTTCCCACGAGCAGTACTTC.

The sample holds a few counts of this clonotype. The chain joins TRBV6-1 to TRBJ2-7; 15 nucleotides align to TRBD2. Germline values: CDR1 MNHNS, CDR2 SASEGT. CDR3 length: 19 residues. V was clipped by 3 bases and J by 0 bases; unmatched bases: 9. DNA for the CDR3: TGTGCCAGCAGTGACCCCTGGGGGACTAGCGGGAGGCTCTCCTACGAGCAGTACTTC. It encodes CASSDPWGTSGRLSYEQYF.

This clonotype was counted many times. The chain carries TRBV2 and TRBJ2-7; 8 bases are a match to TRBD1. J was trimmed by 4 bases and V by 0 bases; bases with no gene match: 2. The CDR3 contains 14 residues. The germline V gene has CDR1 SNHLY and CDR2 FYNNEI. The CDR3 nucleotides read TGTGCCAGCAGTGAAGCCGGACAGGGATACGAGCAGTACTTC. Translated, it gives CASSEAGQGYEQYF.

This rearrangement joins TRBV7-6 to TRBJ2-7; D not resolved. The germline CDR1 and CDR2 sequences are SGHVS and FNYEAQ. The CDR3 totals 13 residues. Trimming stripped 5 bases from V and 0 bases from J, with 8 bases between. CDR3 residues: CASSRKSSYEQYF. The CDR3 nucleotides are TGTGCCAGCAGCCGCAAAAGCTCCTACGAGCAGTACTTC.

The V gene is TRBV20-1, the J gene TRBJ1-2; no firm D call. V was shortened by 5 bases and J by 5 bases, with 9 bases between the two germline ends. Looked up from germline, CDR1 is DFQATT and CDR2 is SNEGSKA (reference sequence). CDR3 length equals 11 residues. The CDR3 DNA is TGCAGTGCTTTGGGTCTTTATGGCTACACCTTC. This gives the protein CSALGLYGYTF.

The chain recombines TRBV28 with TRBJ2-7, with 9 bases identical to TRBD1. J gave up 5 bases and V 6 bases, and 5 bases lay outside the gene matches. CDR3 length: 13 residues. From germline, CDR1 is MDHEN and CDR2 SYDVKM. CDR3 in amino acids: CASRGQGFNEQYF. CDR3 DNA sequence: TGTGCCAGCAGGGGACAGGGTTTCAACGAGCAGTACTTC.

The CDR3 DNA follows: TGTGCCAGCAGTTACTCATTGGAATGGGAGCCCCAGCATTTT. It is translated as CASSYSLEWEPQHF. V and J are TRBV6-5 and TRBJ1-5, with D uncertain. In germline, CDR1 is MNHEY, CDR2 SVGAGI. The CDR3 is made up of 14 amino acids. V was trimmed by 0 bases and J by 8 bases, leaving 11 bases between them.

The J gene is TRBJ2-3, the V gene TRBV29-1; perhaps D is TRBD1 or TRBD2 (5 bases each). There are 14 residues in the CDR3. V lost 6 bases and J 0 bases, leaving 13 bases between the germline ends. Germline assignment: CDR1 SQVTM and CDR2 ANQGSEA. CDR3 loop: CSVGTGESTDTQYF. As DNA, the CDR3 is TGCAGCGTCGGGACCGGGGAGAGCACAGATACGCAGTATTTT.

This chain links TRBV20-1 with TRBJ1-1; no firm D call. The CDR3 length is 15 residues. The V end was cut by 2 bases, the J end by 0 bases, with 13 bases between. Germline lookup yields CDR1 DFQATT and CDR2 SNEGSKA (reference sequence). This chain's CDR3 is CSARPFRDMNTEAFF. The CDR3 region has the DNA TGCAGTGCTAGACCTTTCCGAGACATGAACACTGAAGCTTTCTTT.

V is TRBV2 and J is TRBJ1-1; 7 nucleotides match TRBD1. Germline CDR1 SNHLY, CDR2 FYNNEI. This CDR3 contains 15 residues. After removal of 7 bases from V and 4 bases from J, the junction contained 12 bases not matched to a gene. The CDR3 reads CASKFPVRGFTEAFF. DNA of the CDR3: TGTGCCAGCAAGTTCCCCGTCAGGGGGTTCACTGAAGCTTTCTTT.

This clonotype was seen many times. The chain couples TRBV11-2 to TRBJ2-1; 11 bases agree with TRBD2. The CDR3 contains 15 residues. V shed 5 bases and J 7 bases; nucleotides not matched to a gene: 7. Germline CDR1 and CDR2: SGHAT and FQNNGV. CDR3: CASSPTSGAYNEQFF. The CDR3 nucleotides are TGTGCCAGCAGCCCGACTAGCGGGGCGTATAATGAGCAGTTCTTC.

This clonotype was counted between two and nine times. The CDR3 coding sequence is TGTGCCAGCAGTTTATCGAAAATAGGGGAGCAGTTCTTC. It codes for CASSLSKIGEQFF. V is TRBV27 and J is TRBJ2-1; D not resolved. Trimming cost V 0 bases and J 10 bases, with 10 bases left between them. The germline V gene encodes CDR1 MNHEY and CDR2 SMNVEV (reference sequence). This CDR3 spans 13 amino acids.

This clonotype has a handful of counts. The chain carries TRBV12-3 or TRBV12-4 and TRBJ2-5; 10 bases map to TRBD2. The CDR3 has 16 amino acids. J was trimmed by 2 bases and V by 5 bases; bases with no gene match: 8. The CDR3 nucleotides are TGTGCCAGCAGTGAAGCCGGACTAGCGGAACAAGAGACCCAGTACTTC. As protein: CASSEAGLAEQETQYF.